This T cell receptor (beta chain) derives from a study of OX40 agonist ivuxolimab in advanced cancers. Measured with immunoSEQ multiplex PCR; TCRdb has only the in-frame clones, and not every one. The sample holds approximately 84,000 clones, about 86% seen once. V was trimmed by 1 base and J by 5 bases, leaving 9 bases between them. Germline-derived CDR1 and CDR2 are MNHNS and SASEGT. The CDR3 consists of 14 residues. The sequence came from an adult with an advanced solid tumor such as melanoma, head and neck, liver or kidney cancer. Sequenced here: CD4+ or CD8+ T cells sorted from blood, sampled in a trial of the OX40 agonist ivuxolimab. The J gene is TRBJ1-5, the V gene TRBV6-1; D ambiguous. The CDR3 DNA is TGTGCCAGCAGTGAAGTTAAGGTAGATCAGCCCCAGCATTTT. This sequence encodes CASSEVKVDQPQHF.